This paragraph covers one TCR beta chain sequence. Its antigen remains unidentified. No much larger clone is present one base from it, and per-base qualities are unavailable. The Qiagen DNeasy kit was used to extract genomic DNA from unsorted PBMCs and from the negatively selected CD4+ and CD8+ fractions. Using primers that anneal to V and J segments, immunoSEQ multiplex PCR amplified the TCR beta CDR3 regions. A synthetic immune receptor repertoire was used to minimize amplification bias, and remaining bias was computationally removed after sequencing. The authors' analysis ran thus. Repertoire diversity was quantified as the Shannon entropy index using custom Python scripts. Unsorted, CD4+ and CD8+ repertoires were analyzed separately, except for combined analyses in which CD4+ and CD8+ sequences were merged in silico. A clone was considered expanded if an increase in frequency of at least 2-fold after treatment relative to C1D1 was found, and a pseudocount of 0.5 was applied to clones undetected at baseline. Singleton clones were defined as clones with 0 or 1 copy at C1D1, and non-singleton clones were defined as clones with 2 or more copies. Clones expanded in unsorted samples were assigned a CD4+, CD8+ or unknown annotation through matching of protein sequences in sorted samples from the same patient. Wilcoxon tests were applied to paired samples to test diversity changes from C1D1 to C4D1. TCRdb mirrors the immuneACCESS table, restricted to in-frame sequences. Some clones are absent from its copies; in checked studies, under half trace to an unresolved V gene, and the reason for the others is unknown. The DNA gave D and trimming, while V, J and clone size come from that table. The sample table contains roughly 60,000 clones; only one count was recorded for around 90% of them. The top ten constitute about 8% of the sample.

Explained via the paper, the time point label denotes: cycle 4 day 1 (C4D1), after less than 7 weeks of nivolumab. All trial patients had relapsed after autologous stem cell transplantation, with cohorts A, B and C differing in prior brentuximab vedotin exposure. The trial cohort was composed of over 50 patients with relapsed/refractory classical Hodgkin lymphoma, for whom complete response, partial response or progressive disease was recorded as best overall response. Single-agent nivolumab was administered to trial patients in the multi-cohort phase II CheckMate 205 trial. Best overall response was determined by an independent review committee according to the 2007 International Working Group response criteria. Trial PBMCs were collected immediately before nivolumab initiation (C1D1) and during therapy at cycle 2 day 1 and cycle 4 day 1. Peripheral blood was collected in 8 mL Vacutainer Cell Preparation Tubes, from which PBMCs were isolated by centrifugation and then cryopreserved.

These data come from a study of PD-1 blockade in classical Hodgkin lymphoma (dated by TCRdb to the early 2020s). Study-level background: Nivolumab dosing was 3 mg/kg intravenously every 2 weeks, continuing until either disease progression or unacceptable toxicity. The study used TCR beta sequencing and CyTOF to define a peripheral blood immune signature of response to PD-1 blockade in classical Hodgkin lymphoma. The full study reports these points: By C4D1, a significant rise was seen in CD4+ TCR diversity but not in CD8+ TCR diversity (p=0.0027 vs p=0.16), and the rise was most apparent among complete responders (p=0.02). Lower diversity was observed in patients in whom nivolumab was started less than 1 year after ASCT, and these patients were excluded from later analyses so that confounding by immune reconstitution would be avoided. Trial patients achieving complete response had baseline diversity similar to newly diagnosed patients, whereas partial responders and progressors had significantly lower diversity. Only a single clinical trial cohort was studied, and what caused the repertoire differences, possibly disease activity or prior therapy, remained undefined. Baseline TCR diversity was reported to be lower in newly diagnosed patients than in healthy donors, and even lower in relapsed/refractory patients.

Inclusive of the bounding cysteine and phenylalanine, the CDR3 is 16 residues long. Left in the record is the CDR3 DNA by itself, 48 bases read in frame from the first base. Based on the germline V gene, the CDR1 and CDR2 sequences are WSHSY and SAAADI. V gives up 2 bases and J gives up 4 bases, and the segment between their germline ends measures 15 bases. This receptor was obtained from a human donor with classical Hodgkin lymphoma. The material was peripheral blood mononuclear cells (PBMCs), obtained before the fourth cycle of nivolumab. Recombination connected TRBV10-2 to TRBJ1-5, and TRBD1 may be the D gene, going by 5 matching bases. The nucleotide sequence reads as follows: TGCGCCAGCAGTGAGGAATTGACAGTAAAAAATCAGCCCCAGCATTTT. It encodes CASSEELTVKNQPQHF.